This T cell receptor beta chain is drawn from a study of blood T cell repertoires in COVID-19. Whole-study context: From the United States, Italy and Spain came samples of acute and convalescent COVID-19. Sources were T cells, B-cell-depleted T cells, or PBMCs; the material itself was cDNA or gDNA.

Enrollees, about 18 to 100 years old, lived in 24 US areas. Grouping used clinical history reported by participants in a survey and questionnaire. The protocol was immunoSEQ multiplex PCR, while the TCRdb copy is restricted to in-frame clones and leaves out a portion. The sample carries about 480,000 clones, 88% recorded once. CDR3 length: 14 amino acids. Germline V gives CDR1 SGDLS, CDR2 YYNGEE. Trimming left V 0 bases short and J 6 bases short, with 7 bases between. The V and J genes are TRBV9 and TRBJ1-6, with D perhaps matching TRBD1 (6 bases). The source material was PBMCs or T cells enriched from blood (not recorded which). This sequence originates from a woman aged 60 to 75 who had recovered from COVID-19. CDR3 bases: TGTGCCAGCAGCGTAGCAGGGGTTAATTCACCCCTCCACTTT. Its translation: CASSVAGVNSPLHF.